This T cell receptor beta chain was recorded in a study of T cell repertoires in ileal Crohn's disease. About the study: About half of patients got postoperative therapy: around 10 thiopurines, approximately 18 anti-TNF. The M0 sample came from the inflamed ileal portion of the resected specimen. The study's findings and limits: High-frequency clones were more common in sorted CD8 than CD4 cells.

Losses at the gene ends were 5 bases for V and 3 bases for J; bases not matched to a gene: 12. Per the germline V gene, CDR1 is MDHEN and CDR2 is SYDVKM. The CDR3 has 16 amino acids. Time point indicated: inflamed ileum from the surgical specimen. Comments on this clone: Its antigen is not known.

The protocol was immunoSEQ multiplex PCR, while the TCRdb copy is restricted to in-frame clones and leaves out a portion. This table holds under 13,000 clones, more than 75% found once. This TCR derives from an adult with Crohn's disease. The V call is TRBV28, the J call TRBJ2-7, with 8 bases matching TRBD1. The sequenced material came from ileal tissue. The CDR3 DNA reads as TGTGCCAGCAGTCCCCATCGGACAGGGAAGAACTACGAGCAGTACTTC. This translates into CASSPHRTGKNYEQYF.